The 8 T cell receptor beta chains below all came from one sample that was sequenced in a study of cytomegalovirus exposure and HLA in healthy donors. The protocol was immunoSEQ multiplex PCR, while the TCRdb copy is restricted to in-frame clones and leaves out a portion. The sample consists of 150,000 to 200,000 clones, 80% to 85% of them appearing once. The specimen sequenced was PBMCs. The source is a man aged 30 to 39 in good health and CMV-seropositive.

This rearrangement joins TRBV30 to TRBJ2-7, with a tentative D call TRBD1 (6 bases). V lost 4 bases to trimming and J lost 2 bases, with 12 bases between them. The CDR3 has 13 residues. CDR1 GTSNPN and CDR2 SVGIG come from the germline V gene (reference sequence). DNA for the CDR3: TGTGCCTGGAAAAGGACAGCTCCCTACGAGCAGTACTTC. Its protein product is CAWKRTAPYEQYF.

This clone has just a few counts. The rearrangement links TRBV2 to TRBJ2-7; 9 positions match TRBD1. Germline loops: CDR1 SNHLY, CDR2 FYNNEI. The CDR3 is 14 residues long. J lost 4 bases, V lost 7 bases, and 8 bases had no gene match. The CDR3 reads CASNGGTGLYEQYF. The CDR3, as DNA: TGTGCCAGCAACGGAGGGACAGGGCTGTACGAGCAGTACTTC.

This chain uses TRBV19 with TRBJ1-2, with a possible D match to TRBD1 (6 bases). The CDR3 runs to 14 residues. The germline V and J ends were trimmed by 4 bases and 6 bases, with 15 bases remaining between them. CDR1 and CDR2 (germline): LNHDA, SQIVND (reference sequence). For the CDR3, the DNA is TGTGCCAGTAGTAGCCAGACAGGTGGGGATGGCTACACCTTC. It encodes CASSSQTGGDGYTF.

Here the CDR3 reads CASSLTGLAGGTQYF. The CDR3 bases are TGTGCCAGCAGCCTTACGGGACTAGCGGGAGGGACCCAGTACTTC. The chain uses TRBV9 and TRBJ2-5; 15 bases fit TRBD2. CDR1 is SGDLS, CDR2 YYNGEE, per germline. V was pared by 4 bases and J by 7 bases, with 5 bases of the junction left unmatched. The CDR3 spans 15 residues. The complete variable domain, with remaining parts taken from reference TRBV9 and TRBJ2-5, reads DSGVTQTPKHLITATGQRVTLRCSPRSGDLSVYWYQQSLDQGLQFLIQYYNGEERAKGNILERFSAQQFPDLHSELNLSSLELGDSALYFCASSLTGLAGGTQYFGPGTRLLVL.

This chain links TRBV6-6 with TRBJ2-2; TRBD2 might be the D (6 bases). Germline V lookup: CDR1 MNHNY, CDR2 SVGAGI (reference sequence). Between the trimmed V and J ends, which lost 8 bases and 14 bases, there was a span of 21 bases. This CDR3 region has 13 residues. CDR3 DNA: TGTGCCAGCGGGGAGAGCGGGTCCCCGGATCTGTTTTTT. Encoded protein: CASGESGSPDLFF.

The chain couples TRBV7-2 to TRBJ2-2; D is undetermined. The CDR3 loop spans 16 amino acids. The germline gives CDR1 SGHTA, CDR2 FQGNSA. The germline V and J ends were trimmed by 3 bases and 4 bases, with 15 bases remaining between them. The CDR3 sequence: CASSFYQKLATGELFF. For the CDR3, the DNA is TGTGCCAGCAGCTTTTATCAGAAATTGGCCACCGGGGAGCTGTTTTTT.

There are a few counts of this clone. The rearrangement joins TRBV27 to TRBJ2-1, with a tentative D call TRBD2 (5 bases). This CDR3 has 14 residues. Germline CDR1 is MNHEY and CDR2 is SMNVEV (reference sequence). V lost 5 bases to trimming and J lost 8 bases, with 16 bases between them. CDR3 amino acids: CASSPPWRAYEQFF. The CDR3 DNA reads as TGTGCCAGCAGTCCCCCCTGGCGGGCCTATGAGCAGTTCTTC.

This clone has more than one count but fewer than ten. V gene TRBV9 combines with J gene TRBJ2-3, with 10 bases lining up with TRBD2. V lost 0 bases, J lost 5 bases, and 6 bases stayed unmatched. This CDR3 contains 16 residues. CDR1 is SGDLS, CDR2 YYNGEE, per germline. CDR3 nucleotides: TGTGCCAGCAGCGTAGAGGGGCTAGCGGGAGTAGATACGCAGTATTTT. It codes for CASSVEGLAGVDTQYF.